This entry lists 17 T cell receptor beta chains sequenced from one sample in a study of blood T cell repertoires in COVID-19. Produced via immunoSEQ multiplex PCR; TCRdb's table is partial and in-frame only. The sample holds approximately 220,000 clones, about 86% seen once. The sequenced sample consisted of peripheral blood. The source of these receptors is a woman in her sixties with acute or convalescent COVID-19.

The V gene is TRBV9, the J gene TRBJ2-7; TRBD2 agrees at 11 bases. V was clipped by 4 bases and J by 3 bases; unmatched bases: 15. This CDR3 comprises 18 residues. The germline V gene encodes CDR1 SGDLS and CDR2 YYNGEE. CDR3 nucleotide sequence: TGTGCCAGCAGCCGAGAGATAGGGCTAGCGGGGGGATACTACGAGCAGTACTTC. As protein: CASSREIGLAGGYYEQYF.

The CDR3: CASSLSLPGGTFSYEQYF. The CDR3 DNA is TGTGCCAGCAGTTTAAGTCTCCCGGGGGGGACATTCTCCTACGAGCAGTACTTC. This rearrangement joins TRBV7-8 to TRBJ2-7; 8 bases line up with TRBD2. This CDR3 is 18 amino acids long. The V segment lost 6 bases and the J segment 0 bases; nucleotides outside the gene matches: 16. CDR1 is SGHVS and CDR2 is FQNEAQ in the germline V gene.

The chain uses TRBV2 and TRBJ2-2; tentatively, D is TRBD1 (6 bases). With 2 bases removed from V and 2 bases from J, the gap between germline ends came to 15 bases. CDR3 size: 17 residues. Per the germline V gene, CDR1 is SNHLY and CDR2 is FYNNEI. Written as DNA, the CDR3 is TGTGCCAGCAGTGAATTTTCGGGACATCTTAACACCGGGGAGCTGTTTTTT. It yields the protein CASSEFSGHLNTGELFF.

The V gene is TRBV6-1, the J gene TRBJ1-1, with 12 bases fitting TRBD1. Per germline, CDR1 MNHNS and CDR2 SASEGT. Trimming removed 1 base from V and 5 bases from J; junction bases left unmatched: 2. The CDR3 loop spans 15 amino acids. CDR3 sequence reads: CASSEEGQGATEAFF. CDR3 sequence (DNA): TGTGCCAGCAGTGAAGAGGGACAGGGGGCGACTGAAGCTTTCTTT.

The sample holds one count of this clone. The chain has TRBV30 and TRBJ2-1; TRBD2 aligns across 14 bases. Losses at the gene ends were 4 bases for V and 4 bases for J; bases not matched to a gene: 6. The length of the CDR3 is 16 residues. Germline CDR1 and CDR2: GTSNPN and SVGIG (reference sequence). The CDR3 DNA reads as TGTGCCTGGACGACTGGACTAGCGGGGGGATACAATGAGCAGTTCTTC. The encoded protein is CAWTTGLAGGYNEQFF.

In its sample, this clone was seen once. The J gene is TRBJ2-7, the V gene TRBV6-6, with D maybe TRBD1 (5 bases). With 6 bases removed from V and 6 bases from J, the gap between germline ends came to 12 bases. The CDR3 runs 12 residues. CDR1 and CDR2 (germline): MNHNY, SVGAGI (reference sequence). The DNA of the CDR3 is TGTGCCAGCAGGGACATGTGGTTCGAGCAGTACTTC. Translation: CASRDMWFEQYF.

CDR3 loop: CASSTRQGAFSGNTIYF. CDR3 sequence (DNA): TGCGCCAGCAGCACTCGCCAGGGCGCTTTCTCTGGAAACACCATATATTTT. This chain links TRBV4-1 with TRBJ1-3, with D possibly TRBD1 on 5 matching bases. CDR3 length: 17 amino acids. Per the germline V gene, CDR1 is MGHRA and CDR2 is YSYEKL. Trimming shortened V by 5 bases and J by 0 bases, and 17 bases separated the two germline ends.

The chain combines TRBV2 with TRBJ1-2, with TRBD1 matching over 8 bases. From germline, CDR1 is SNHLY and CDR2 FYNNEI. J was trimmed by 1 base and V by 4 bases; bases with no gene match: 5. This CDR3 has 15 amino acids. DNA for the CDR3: TGTGCCAGCAGTGGACAGGGGCCTCGTAACTATGGCTACACCTTC. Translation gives CASSGQGPRNYGYTF. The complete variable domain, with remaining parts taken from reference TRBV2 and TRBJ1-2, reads EPEVTQTPSHQVTQMGQEVILRCVPISNHLYFYWYRQILGQKVEFLVSFYNNEISEKSEIFDDQFSVERPDGSNFTLKIRSTKLEDSAMYFCASSGQGPRNYGYTFGSGTRLTVV.

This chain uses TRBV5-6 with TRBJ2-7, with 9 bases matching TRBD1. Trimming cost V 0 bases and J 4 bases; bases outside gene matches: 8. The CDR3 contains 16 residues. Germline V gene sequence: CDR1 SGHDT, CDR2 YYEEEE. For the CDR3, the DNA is TGTGCCAGCAGCTTGGTACAGGGGGCAAGTCATTACGAGCAGTACTTC. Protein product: CASSLVQGASHYEQYF.

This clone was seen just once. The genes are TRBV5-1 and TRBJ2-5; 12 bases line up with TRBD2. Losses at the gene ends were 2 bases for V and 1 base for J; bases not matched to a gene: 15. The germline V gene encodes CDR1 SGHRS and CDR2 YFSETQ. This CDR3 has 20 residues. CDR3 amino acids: CASSLGLAGGRSTPQETQYF. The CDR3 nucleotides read TGCGCCAGCAGCTTAGGCCTAGCGGGGGGGCGATCGACCCCCCAAGAGACCCAGTACTTC.

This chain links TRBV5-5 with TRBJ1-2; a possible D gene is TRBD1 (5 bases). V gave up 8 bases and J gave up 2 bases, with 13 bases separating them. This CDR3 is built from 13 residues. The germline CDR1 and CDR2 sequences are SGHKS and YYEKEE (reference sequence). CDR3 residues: CASHLAGNYGYTF. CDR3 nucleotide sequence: TGTGCCAGTCACTTGGCAGGGAACTATGGCTACACCTTC. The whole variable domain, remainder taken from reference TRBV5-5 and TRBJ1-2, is DAGVTQSPTHLIKTRGQQVTLRCSPISGHKSVSWYQQVLGQGPQFIFQYYEKEERGRGNFPDRFSARQFPNYSSELNVNALLLGDSALYLCASHLAGNYGYTFGSGTRLTVV.

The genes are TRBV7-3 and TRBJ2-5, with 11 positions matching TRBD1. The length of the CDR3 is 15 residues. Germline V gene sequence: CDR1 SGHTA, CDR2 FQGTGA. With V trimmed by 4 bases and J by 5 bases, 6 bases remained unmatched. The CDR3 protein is CASSSGQGAWETQYF. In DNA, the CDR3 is TGTGCCAGCAGCTCCGGACAGGGGGCTTGGGAGACCCAGTACTTC.

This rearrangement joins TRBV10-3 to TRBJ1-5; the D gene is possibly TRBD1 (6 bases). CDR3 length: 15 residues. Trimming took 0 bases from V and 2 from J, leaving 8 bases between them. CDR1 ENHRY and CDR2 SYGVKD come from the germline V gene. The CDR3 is CAISESAGGNQPQHF. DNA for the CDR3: TGTGCCATCAGTGAGTCCGCAGGGGGCAATCAGCCCCAGCATTTT.

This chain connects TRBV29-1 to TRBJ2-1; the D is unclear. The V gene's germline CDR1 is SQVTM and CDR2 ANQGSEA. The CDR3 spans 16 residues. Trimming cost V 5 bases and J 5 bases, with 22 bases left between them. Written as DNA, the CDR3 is TGCAGCGTTAGATCTGATGTGGGCCCCCCTGACAATGAGCAGTTCTTC. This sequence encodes CSVRSDVGPPDNEQFF.

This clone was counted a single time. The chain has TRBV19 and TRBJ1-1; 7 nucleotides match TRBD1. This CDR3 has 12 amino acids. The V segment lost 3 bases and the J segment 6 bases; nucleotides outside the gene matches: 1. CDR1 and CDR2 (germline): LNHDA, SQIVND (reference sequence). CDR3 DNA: TGTGCCAGTAGTATCAGGGGGGCTGAAGCTTTCTTT. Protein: CASSIRGAEAFF.

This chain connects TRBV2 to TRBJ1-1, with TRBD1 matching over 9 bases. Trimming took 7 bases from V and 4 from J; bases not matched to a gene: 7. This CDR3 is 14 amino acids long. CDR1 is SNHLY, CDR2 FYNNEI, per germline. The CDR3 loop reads CASTGQGSATEAFF. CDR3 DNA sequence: TGTGCCAGCACCGGACAGGGGAGCGCCACTGAAGCTTTCTTT.

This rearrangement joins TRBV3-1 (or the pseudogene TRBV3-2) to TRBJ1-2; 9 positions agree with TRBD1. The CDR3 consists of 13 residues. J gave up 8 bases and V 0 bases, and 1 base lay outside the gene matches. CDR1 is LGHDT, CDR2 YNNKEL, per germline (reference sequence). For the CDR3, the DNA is TGTGCCAGCAGCCAAGATACAGGGGGCGGCTACACCTTC. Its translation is CASSQDTGGGYTF.